This T cell receptor beta chain was recorded in a study of shared clonotypes between healthy human individuals. About the study: For every donor, three CD4 naive, three CD4 memory, two CD8 naive and one CD8 memory plates were used.

The CDR3 contains 14 residues. Germline V CDR1 and CDR2: MNHNY, SVGAGI (reference sequence). Trimming left V 5 bases short and J 5 bases short, with 16 bases between. Sequencing was at deep level. It was across several immunoSEQ plates that each subset's genomic DNA was evenly split. Profiling relied on immunoSEQ multiplex PCR, and the TCRdb table lists in-frame clones only, not all of them. The sample yields about 980,000 clones, 76% seen once. CD4+ cells underwent separation, giving CD45RA+ naive and CD45RA-negative memory subsets. The sequenced sample consisted of memory CD4+ T cells sorted from blood. Subset given: CD45RA-negative fraction. The sequence derives from a young man in good health. The genes are TRBV6-6 and TRBJ2-7, with D maybe TRBD2 (6 bases). Written as DNA, the CDR3 is TGTGCCAGCAGTATGCGGGACCGCGGGGACGAGCAGTACTTC. Translation gives CASSMRDRGDEQYF.